This T cell receptor (beta chain) was documented in a study of cytomegalovirus exposure and HLA in healthy donors. CDR1 and CDR2 from the germline V gene are MNHEY and SVGAGI. The CDR3 has 15 residues. Trimming stripped 6 bases from V and 3 bases from J, with 17 bases between. Primers included in the PCR were 60 Vbeta and 13 Jbeta primers. Using immunoSEQ multiplex PCR, the repertoire was profiled, and TCRdb retains in-frame clones only, with some absent. This sample's table has around 70,000 clones. Sequenced material: PBMCs. The clonotype originates from a female donor in good health and CMV-seropositive. The chain is built from TRBV6-5 and TRBJ1-2, with D uncertain. The CDR3 spells CASRREATLDYGYTF. CDR3 bases: TGTGCCAGCAGAAGGGAGGCGACCCTCGACTATGGCTACACCTTC.